Listed here are 9 T cell receptor beta chains from one sample, sequenced in a study of identical twins. MiXCR was run by TCRdb on the 5' RACE reads, yielding one entry per CDR3 protein. The table has around 650,000 distinct CDR3 sequences, about 7% seen once; the top ten hold around 1.6%. Another study also made use of these data, one on yellow fever vaccine responses in identical twins.

Sequences were obtained from PBMCs. These receptors were obtained from a woman aged 18-35 years in good health.

Many counts were recorded for this clonotype. The rearrangement joins TRBV7-9 to TRBJ1-1, with a weak D call TRBD1 (5 bases). With 1 base removed from V and 4 bases from J, the gap between germline ends came to 10 bases. CDR3 length: 14 residues. The germline V gene encodes CDR1 SEHNR and CDR2 FQNEAQ (reference sequence). In nucleotides, the CDR3 is TGTGCCAGCAGCTTAGGGGGGTGGGGCACTGAAGCTTTCTTT. Translated: CASSLGGWGTEAFF.

Only a few counts were recorded for this clonotype. The chain couples TRBV7-2 to TRBJ2-2; no reliable D call. The CDR3 extends over 13 amino acids. Trimming took 2 bases from V and 5 from J, leaving 6 bases between them. CDR1 SGHTA and CDR2 FQGNSA come from the germline V gene. CDR3 sequence reads: CASSLISTGELFF. CDR3 nucleotides: TGTGCCAGCAGCTTAATTAGTACCGGGGAGCTGTTTTTT.

This clonotype came up a few times. In DNA, the CDR3 is TGTGCCAGCAGCCAAGTGTTCCCCGGAAGGTACAATGAGCAGTTCTTC. Its protein is CASSQVFPGRYNEQFF. This chain connects TRBV3-1 to TRBJ2-1; no clear D. Between the trimmed V and J ends, which lost 1 base and 4 bases, there was a span of 14 bases. This CDR3 region has 16 residues. In germline, CDR1 is LGHDT, CDR2 YNNKEL (reference sequence).

In this sample, this clonotype turned up many times. The rearrangement uses TRBV28 and TRBJ2-3, with D unresolved. This CDR3 is 12 amino acids long. Deletions cut 2 bases from V and 7 bases from J, with 7 bases between. Looked up from germline, CDR1 is MDHEN and CDR2 is SYDVKM. CDR3 nucleotide sequence: TGTGCCAGCAGTTTAAACCTCTATACGCAGTATTTT. Its protein product is CASSLNLYTQYF.

CDR3 in amino acids: CASSLFSWGQGQETQYF. In nucleotides, the CDR3 is TGTGCCAGCAGTTTATTCTCCTGGGGACAGGGACAAGAGACCCAGTACTTC. The rearrangement links TRBV28 to TRBJ2-5; TRBD1 agrees at 9 bases. Germline values: CDR1 MDHEN, CDR2 SYDVKM. V shed 1 base, J shed 2 bases, and the junction held 8 bases outside the gene matches. This CDR3 has 17 amino acids.

This clonotype was seen a few times. This sequence joins TRBV12-3 or TRBV12-4 and TRBJ2-3, with D tentatively TRBD1 (6 bases). The V gene lost 0 bases and the J gene lost 5 bases, with 15 bases spanning the gap. There are 16 residues in the CDR3. The CDR3 sequence: CASSLASGDEVDTQYF. CDR3 DNA sequence: TGTGCCAGCAGTTTAGCTTCAGGGGATGAAGTAGATACGCAGTATTTT.

This clonotype turned up a few times. This chain connects TRBV4-1 to TRBJ1-1, with 7 positions matching TRBD1. This CDR3 has 16 amino acids. The V gene's germline CDR1 is MGHRA and CDR2 YSYEKL. The V and J ends lost 4 bases and 1 base, in that order; junction bases with no gene match: 9. The CDR3 nucleotides read TGCGCCAGCAGCCCTATCATGGACAGGAGGAACACTGAAGCTTTCTTT. As protein: CASSPIMDRRNTEAFF.

This clonotype was picked up many times. The rearrangement uses TRBV14 and TRBJ2-1, with 9 bases matching TRBD2. Germline CDR1 reads SGHDN; CDR2 reads FVKESK. Trimming took 6 bases from V and 6 from J; bases not matched to a gene: 12. The CDR3 length is 16 residues. CDR3 DNA sequence: TGTGCCAGCAGTACAAACGGAGCGGGAGGCCGCAATGAGCAGTTCTTC. Translating it yields CASSTNGAGGRNEQFF.

The count of this clonotype is one. CDR3 region: CASTPTGSNIQYF. The CDR3 nucleotides are TGTGCCAGCACCCCGACAGGGTCCAACATTCAGTACTTC. This chain links TRBV12-3 or TRBV12-4 with TRBJ2-4; 7 positions match TRBD1. Trimming at V came to 7 bases and at J to 7 bases, leaving 7 bases not matched to a gene. The CDR3 sequence is 13 residues long.